A single sample is the source of the 10 T cell receptor beta chains below, sequenced in a study of tumor-infiltrating lymphocytes in oesophageal squamous cell carcinoma. One entry per CDR3 protein results from TCRdb running MiXCR on the PCR reads. The profile covers 3,500 to 4,000 distinct CDR3 sequences, with just under 20% appearing a single time and about 50% taken by the ten largest. The sequenced sample consisted of normal esophageal tissue next to the tumor. The receptors here all came from a male donor with esophageal squamous cell carcinoma.

Concerning this clonotype itself: Likely a read error: the CDR3 ends without its conserved phenylalanine or tryptophan. The DNA is left out, because the CDR3 cannot be placed on it with certainty; the CDR3 is given as TCRdb lists it. The chain recombines TRBV12-3 or TRBV12-4 with TRBJ2-7; TRBD1, the table's D call, lacks a check against the DNA. Including both end residues, the CDR3 is 16 amino acids long. The CDR3 is CASSPWTGGYGYTFGS.

The chain uses TRBV7-2 and TRBJ2-1; 9 bases are shared with TRBD2. The J call may be wrong; the DNA end is better matched by TRBJ2-5. Germline V gene lookup returns CDR1 SGHTA and CDR2 FQGNSA. The CDR3 loop spans 16 amino acids. In DNA, the CDR3 is TGTGCCAGCAGCTTAAAGCTAGCGGGGAGCCAGACGGCCCAGTACTTC. Translated: CASSLKLAGSQTAQYF.

Notes on this clonotype: The missing conserved phenylalanine or tryptophan at the end of this CDR3 makes a read error likely. The DNA is omitted, as the CDR3 cannot be located on it reliably, and the CDR3 follows TCRdb's listing. V is TRBV10-3 and J is TRBJ2-6. Per the germline V gene, CDR1 is ENHRY and CDR2 is SYGVKD. From its first to its last residue, the CDR3 has 9 amino acids. This CDR3 reads CAISETGTS.

This clonotype showed up many times. The chain joins TRBV11-1 to TRBJ2-2; 12 bases map to TRBD2. The CDR3 has 16 residues. Germline assignment: CDR1 SGHAT and CDR2 FQDESV (reference sequence). With V trimmed by 4 bases and J by 6 bases, 6 bases remained unmatched. The CDR3 sequence is CASSSNGLAGSGELFF. The DNA for the CDR3 is TGTGCCAGCAGCTCTAACGGACTAGCGGGGTCCGGGGAGCTGTTTTTT.

This rearrangement joins TRBV10-3 to TRBJ2-6; no clear D. The CDR3 covers 13 residues. Trimming removed 8 bases from V and 2 bases from J, with 7 bases in between. Germline lookup yields CDR1 ENHRY and CDR2 SYGVKD. The CDR3 DNA sequence: TGTGCCATCGCAGTACCTGGGGCCAACGTCCTGACTTTC. It specifies CAIAVPGANVLTF.

Comments on this clonotype: Likely a read error: the CDR3 ends without its conserved phenylalanine or tryptophan. It is unclear where the CDR3 begins or ends on the DNA, so no DNA is shown, and the CDR3 is as TCRdb lists it. The chain uses TRBV7-2 and TRBJ2-1; TRBD1, the table's D call, lacks a check against the DNA. Counting both end residues, the CDR3 totals 16 amino acids. Germline CDR1 SGHTA, CDR2 FQGNSA. The chain's CDR3 is CASASGRGGNEQYFGS.

This clonotype was observed a handful of times. A read error may produce the germline difference seen at one junction end. The chain uses TRBV20-1 and TRBJ1-6; D unresolved. Looked up from germline, CDR1 is DFQATT and CDR2 is SNEGSKA (reference sequence). CDR3 length: 15 residues. This CDR3 reads CSASVGRGYNSPLHF. In DNA form, the CDR3 reads TGCAGTGCTTCCGTCGGACGGGGTTATAATTCACCCCTCCACTTC.

This clonotype was counted at least ten times. A single base separates this from a much larger clone, so it may be a read error. This rearrangement joins TRBV7-6 to TRBJ2-1; 7 bases are shared with TRBD1. The CDR3 sequence is 15 residues long. Germline V gene data show CDR1 as SGHVS and CDR2 as FNYEAQ. The V gene end was trimmed by 5 bases and the J gene end by 10 bases; junction bases not matched to a gene: 14. The CDR3 DNA sequence: TGTGCCAGCAGCCTTTCACAGGGGTTATCCTACGAGCAGTTCTTC. Protein: CASSLSQGLSYEQFF.

This clonotype was recorded at least ten times. V and J are TRBV6-6 and TRBJ2-1, with D possibly matching TRBD2 (6 bases). With 0 bases removed from V and 8 bases from J, the gap between germline ends came to 14 bases. The germline V gene encodes CDR1 MNHNY and CDR2 SVGAGI (reference sequence). The CDR3 contains 15 residues. CDR3 region: CASSYSGAGWDEQFF. The CDR3 DNA reads as TGTGCCAGCAGTTACTCAGGGGCGGGGTGGGATGAGCAGTTCTTC.

There are many counts of this clonotype. This chain links TRBV5-5 with TRBJ1-1; TRBD1 is a possible D gene (6 bases). The CDR3 sequence is 15 residues long. The germline V and J ends were trimmed by 2 bases and 0 bases, with 11 bases remaining between them. Per germline, CDR1 SGHKS and CDR2 YYEKEE (reference sequence). The CDR3 sequence is CASSLSGTMNTEAFF. CDR3 coding DNA: TGTGCCAGCAGCTTATCCGGGACAATGAACACTGAAGCTTTCTTT.